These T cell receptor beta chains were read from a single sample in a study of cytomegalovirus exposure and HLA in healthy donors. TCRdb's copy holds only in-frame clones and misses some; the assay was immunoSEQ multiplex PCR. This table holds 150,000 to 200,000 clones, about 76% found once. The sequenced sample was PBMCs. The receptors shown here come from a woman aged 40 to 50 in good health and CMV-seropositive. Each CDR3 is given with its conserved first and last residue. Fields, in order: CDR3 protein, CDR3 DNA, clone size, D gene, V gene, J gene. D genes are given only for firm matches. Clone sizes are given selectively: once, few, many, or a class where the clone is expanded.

CASSLQYQGGYGYTF	TGTGCCAGCAGCCTACAGTACCAAGGGGGCTATGGCTACACCTTC	NA	NA	TRBV6-5	TRBJ1-2
CASSHYPGQGLDGYTF	TGCGCCAGCAGCCATTACCCGGGACAGGGCTTGGATGGCTACACCTTC	NA	TRBD1	TRBV4-3	TRBJ1-2
CASSLASGQQPQHF	TGTGCCAGCAGCTTAGCTTCAGGGCAACAGCCCCAGCATTTT	NA	NA	TRBV7-9	TRBJ1-5
CASSIGFWTGGNDEQYF	TGTGCCAGTAGTATAGGATTCTGGACAGGGGGCAACGACGAGCAGTACTTC	NA	TRBD1	TRBV19	TRBJ2-7
CASSERAGGVRETQYF	TGTGCCAGCAGTGAACGAGCGGGAGGGGTCCGGGAGACCCAGTACTTC	NA	TRBD2	TRBV25-1	TRBJ2-5
CATSRDLTGVYEQYF	TGTGCCACCAGCAGAGACCTAACAGGGGTCTACGAGCAGTACTTC	once	TRBD1	TRBV15	TRBJ2-7
CASSLRGQHTEAFF	TGTGCCAGCAGCCTAAGGGGGCAGCACACTGAAGCTTTCTTT	few	TRBD1	TRBV6-6	TRBJ1-1
CASTERAQGEKLFF	TGTGCCAGCACCGAGCGGGCCCAGGGAGAAAAACTGTTTTTT	NA	NA	TRBV2	TRBJ1-4
CASSVGGAISTDTQYF	TGTGCCAGCAGCGTCGGGGGAGCTATTAGCACAGATACGCAGTATTTT	NA	NA	TRBV9	TRBJ2-3
CASSTGGPFYNSPLHF	TGTGCCAGCAGTACAGGGGGCCCTTTCTATAATTCACCCCTCCACTTT	NA	TRBD1	TRBV28	TRBJ1-6
CASSLWGIGDQETQYF	TGCGCCAGCAGCTTGTGGGGAATCGGGGATCAAGAGACCCAGTACTTC	NA	NA	TRBV5-1	TRBJ2-5
CASSQDLGASGDTQYF	TGCGCCAGCAGCCAAGATCTGGGCGCTAGCGGAGATACGCAGTATTTT	NA	TRBD2	TRBV4-3	TRBJ2-3
CSVEAPTGGPPNEQFF	TGCAGCGTTGAAGCCCCGACAGGGGGCCCCCCCAATGAGCAGTTCTTC	NA	TRBD1	TRBV29-1	TRBJ2-1
CASTSGKTGGYNEQFF	TGTGCCAGCACCTCGGGAAAAACGGGAGGATACAATGAGCAGTTCTTC	NA	TRBD2	TRBV11-3	TRBJ2-1
CASSSSDRVNTEAFF	TGTGCCAGCAGTTCATCGGACAGGGTAAACACTGAAGCTTTCTTT	NA	TRBD1	TRBV27	TRBJ1-1
CASSIDRGVVNTEAFF	TGTGCCAGTAGTATAGATCGGGGGGTCGTGAACACTGAAGCTTTCTTT	few	NA	TRBV19	TRBJ1-1
CASSYSRGQGFYGYTF	TGTGCCAGCAGTTACTCCCGAGGACAGGGGTTTTATGGCTACACCTTC	once	TRBD1	TRBV6-5	TRBJ1-2
CASREGASGYGYTF	TGTGCCAGCAGGGAGGGGGCCAGTGGCTATGGCTACACCTTC	NA	TRBD1	TRBV2	TRBJ1-2
CSVWGGATDTQYF	TGCAGCGTTTGGGGAGGGGCCACAGATACGCAGTATTTT	NA	TRBD2	TRBV29-1	TRBJ2-3
CASSYSTPGAGNTIYF	TGTGCCAGCAGTTACTCCACCCCAGGGGCTGGAAACACCATATATTTT	NA	NA	TRBV6-6	TRBJ1-3
CASSLRQGKTKDEQYF	TGTGCCAGCAGCTTAAGACAGGGGAAAACCAAGGACGAGCAGTACTTC	NA	TRBD1	TRBV7-8	TRBJ2-7
CASSLRRSAQETQYF	TGTGCCAGCAGCTTAAGGAGGTCTGCTCAAGAGACCCAGTACTTC	NA	NA	TRBV7-9	TRBJ2-5
CASSGSSTDTQYF	TGTGCCAGCAGTGGAAGCAGCACAGATACGCAGTATTTT	NA	NA	TRBV25-1	TRBJ2-3
CASSKDPTGGRTSGVLGETQYF	TGTGCCAGCAGCAAAGACCCGACAGGGGGGCGGACTAGCGGGGTCCTCGGGGAGACCCAGTACTTC	few	NA	TRBV21-1	TRBJ2-5
CASSQDETAGGSPLHF	TGCGCCAGCAGCCAAGATGAGACAGCGGGGGGTTCACCCCTCCACTTT	once	NA	TRBV4-3	TRBJ1-6
CASSQDRIAGVGGKNIQYF	TGCGCCAGCAGCCAAGATCGGATAGCGGGAGTGGGGGGCAAAAACATTCAGTACTTC	NA	TRBD2	TRBV4-3	TRBJ2-4
CASSPTGTDNEQFF	TGTGCCAGCAGCCCGACCGGGACAGACAATGAGCAGTTCTTC	NA	TRBD1	TRBV7-8	TRBJ2-1